This TCR beta chain was recovered during a study of T cell responses to AZD1222 COVID-19 vaccine. Whole-study results and caveats: Baseline serology detected seropositivity in only 5 to 7 AZD1222 recipients. Spike-spanning, vaccine-associated CD4 TCRs were dominant at 160-218 and 743-854. When two AZD1222 doses had been given, Spike-specific TCR breadth and depth rose. The sample set comprised mostly white British donors with more females, and clonal diversity was possibly underestimated.

As for this clone: Its antigen is undetermined.

The germline CDR1 and CDR2 sequences are MNHEY and SMNVEV (reference sequence). The CDR3 totals 14 residues. V gave up 10 bases and J gave up 5 bases, with 17 bases separating them. Measured with immunoSEQ multiplex PCR; TCRdb has only the in-frame clones, and not every one. The sample has 95,000 to 100,000 clones; roughly 84% are singletons. The chain uses TRBV27 and TRBJ2-2, with D possibly TRBD2 on 5 matching bases. Sequencing was performed on peripheral blood, taken 28 days after the second AZD1222 dose. This sequence originates from an adult who received the AZD1222 COVID-19 vaccine. The CDR3 loop reads CATEPVSGTGELFF. In DNA form, the CDR3 reads TGTGCCACCGAGCCGGTTTCGGGGACCGGGGAGCTGTTTTTT.